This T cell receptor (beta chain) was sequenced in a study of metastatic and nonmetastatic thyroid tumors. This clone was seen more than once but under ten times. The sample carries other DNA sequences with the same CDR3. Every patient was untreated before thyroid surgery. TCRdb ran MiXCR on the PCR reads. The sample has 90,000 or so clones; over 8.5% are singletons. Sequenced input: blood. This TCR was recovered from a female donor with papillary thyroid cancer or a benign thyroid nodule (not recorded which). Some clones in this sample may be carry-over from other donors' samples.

CDR3 sequence (DNA): TGTGCCAGCTCACTTGGAGAGACCCAGTACTTC. It codes for CASSLGETQYF. V usage is TRBV18 and J usage is TRBJ2-5; D is uncertain. Germline CDR1 and CDR2: KGHSH and LQKENI. Trimming took off 4 bases at V and 4 bases at J, with 4 bases between the two ends. The length of the CDR3 is 11 residues.